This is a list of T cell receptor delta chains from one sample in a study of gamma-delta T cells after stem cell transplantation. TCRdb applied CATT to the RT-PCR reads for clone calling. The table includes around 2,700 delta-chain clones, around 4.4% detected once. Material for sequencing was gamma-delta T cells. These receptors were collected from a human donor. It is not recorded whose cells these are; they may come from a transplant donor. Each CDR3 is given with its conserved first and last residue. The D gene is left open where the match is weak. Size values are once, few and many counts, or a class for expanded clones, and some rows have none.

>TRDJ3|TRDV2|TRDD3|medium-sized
CACDTVVLGDTRTWDTRQMFF
TGTGCCTGTGACACCGTAGTACTGGGGGATACCCGAACCTGGGACACCCGACAGATGTTTTTC
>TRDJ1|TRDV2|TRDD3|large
CACDTVGYAEGNKLIF
TGTGCCTGTGACACCGTGGGATACGCCGAGGGTAATAAACTCATCTTT
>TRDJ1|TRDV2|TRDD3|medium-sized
CACDSVLGDKRNQYTDKLIF
TGTGCCTGTGACTCCGTACTGGGGGATAAGCGGAACCAGTACACCGATAAACTCATCTTT
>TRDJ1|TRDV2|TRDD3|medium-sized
CACDTVLGLGDKPKYTDKLIF
TGTGCCTGTGACACCGTCCTAGGACTGGGGGATAAACCAAAGTACACCGATAAACTCATCTTT
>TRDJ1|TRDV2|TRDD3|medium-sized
CACDTLGTGGHATDKLIF
TGTGCCTGTGACACCCTAGGGACTGGGGGACATGCCACCGATAAACTCATCTTT
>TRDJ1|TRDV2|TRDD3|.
CACGRLGDYTDKLIF
TGTGCCTGTGGAAGGCTGGGGGACTACACCGATAAACTCATCTTT
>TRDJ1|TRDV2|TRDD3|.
CACDTLILGDKTTDKLIF
TGTGCCTGTGACACCCTTATACTGGGGGATAAGACCACCGATAAACTCATCTTT
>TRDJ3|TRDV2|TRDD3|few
CACDSSFTGGKSWDTRQMFF
TGTGCCTGTGACTCTTCGTTTACTGGGGGCAAGTCCTGGGACACCCGACAGATGTTTTTC
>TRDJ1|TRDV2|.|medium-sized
CACDTLGPGATDKLIF
TGTGCCTGTGACACACTGGGTCCTGGGGCGACCGATAAACTCATCTTT
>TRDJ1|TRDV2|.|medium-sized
CACDSWGQSDPDKLIF
TGTGCCTGTGACTCCTGGGGTCAAAGTGACCCCGATAAACTCATCTTT
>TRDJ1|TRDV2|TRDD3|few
CACDVLGDTLPYTDKLIF
TGTGCCTGTGACGTACTGGGGGATACACTGCCGTACACCGATAAACTCATCTTT
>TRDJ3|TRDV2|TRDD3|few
CACDTVLGAGSWDTRQMFF
TGTGCCTGTGACACTGTACTGGGGGCGGGCTCCTGGGACACCCGACAGATGTTTTTC
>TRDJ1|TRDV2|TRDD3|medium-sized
CACDTFFTGGYEQLGTDKLIF
TGTGCCTGTGACACCTTTTTTACTGGGGGATACGAACAGTTGGGCACCGATAAACTCATCTTT
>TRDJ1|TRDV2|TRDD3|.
CACDFLGDKEGYGTDKLIF
TGTGCCTGTGACTTTCTGGGGGATAAGGAGGGGTATGGCACCGATAAACTCATCTTT
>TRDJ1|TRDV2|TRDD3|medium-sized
CACDLLGDNPDKLIF
TGTGCCTGTGACCTACTGGGGGATAATCCCGATAAACTCATCTTT
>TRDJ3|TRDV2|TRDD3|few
CACDTPGLGERSWDTRQMFF
TGTGCCTGTGACACTCCGGGACTGGGGGAACGCTCCTGGGACACCCGACAGATGTTTTTC
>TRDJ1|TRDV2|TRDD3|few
CACESVLGDTRGQHTDKLIF
TGTGCCTGTGAGTCCGTACTGGGGGATACGCGGGGGCAGCACACCGATAAACTCATCTTT
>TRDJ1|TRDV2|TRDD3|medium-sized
CACDVLGEVTDKLIF
TGTGCCTGTGACGTACTGGGGGAGGTGACCGATAAACTCATCTTT
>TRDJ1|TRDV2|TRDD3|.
CACDRLLGDTGQYTDKLIF
TGTGCCTGCGACAGATTACTGGGGGATACGGGGCAGTACACCGATAAACTCATCTTT
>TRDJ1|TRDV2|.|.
CACDSLTVPADKLIF
TGTGCCTGTGACAGTTTAACTGTGCCGGCCGATAAACTCATCTTT
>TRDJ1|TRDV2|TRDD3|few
CACDTLGGIRLTTGKLIF
TGTGCCTGTGACACATTAGGAGGGATACGCCTTACGACCGGTAAACTCATCTTT
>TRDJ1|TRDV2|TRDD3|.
CACDTVGILGDDGYTDKLIF
TGTGCCTGTGACACCGTAGGAATACTGGGGGATGATGGGTACACCGATAAACTCATCTTT
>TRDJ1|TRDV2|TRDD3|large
CACDPLLGEHTDKLIF
TGTGCCTGTGACCCCTTACTGGGGGAACACACCGATAAACTCATCTTT
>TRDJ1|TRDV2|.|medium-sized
CACDTVGGVSDKLIF
TGTGCCTGTGACACCGTGGGGGGAGTTTCCGATAAACTCATCTTT
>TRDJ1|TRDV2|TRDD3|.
CACDTLGESEGPDKLIF
TGTGCCTGTGACACTCTGGGGGAATCCGAGGGCCCCGATAAACTCATCTTT
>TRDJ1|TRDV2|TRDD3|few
CACELLGDTSGTDKLIF
TGTGCCTGTGAGTTACTGGGGGATACGTCGGGGACCGATAAACTCATCTTT
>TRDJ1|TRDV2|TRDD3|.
CACDPLLTGDTHHPYTDKLIF
TGTGCCTGTGACCCTCTCTTGACGGGGGATACGCATCATCCGTACACCGATAAACTCATCTTT
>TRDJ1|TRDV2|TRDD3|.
CACDLLSGGSATDKLIF
TGTGCCTGTGACCTACTCTCTGGGGGATCCGCCACCGATAAACTCATCTTT
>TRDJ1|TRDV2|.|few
CACDTVRLSGWEVTDKLIF
TGTGCCTGTGACACCGTGAGACTAAGTGGCTGGGAGGTCACCGATAAACTCATCTTT
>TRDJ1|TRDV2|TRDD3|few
CACDTVGGYAISHTDKLIF
TGTGCCTGTGACACCGTTGGGGGATACGCGATCTCTCATACCGATAAACTCATCTTT
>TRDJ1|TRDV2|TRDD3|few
CACDTLAGGYYDTDKLIF
TGTGCCTGTGACACCCTGGCTGGGGGATACTATGACACCGATAAACTCATCTTT
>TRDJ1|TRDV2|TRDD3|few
CACDSLLGDTQDVTDKLIF
TGTGCCTGTGACTCGTTACTGGGGGATACGCAGGATGTTACCGATAAACTCATCTTT